A single sample gave rise to the 18 T cell receptor beta chains below, sequenced in a study of OX40 agonist ivuxolimab in advanced cancers. Assay used: immunoSEQ multiplex PCR; TCRdb lists only in-frame clones, some missing. The sample lists approximately 70,000 clones; roughly 94% were seen once. Material: CD4+ or CD8+ T cells sorted from blood, obtained in a trial of the OX40 agonist ivuxolimab. These receptors came from an adult with an advanced solid tumor such as melanoma, head and neck, liver or kidney cancer.

The CDR3 bases are TGTGCCAGCAGGTACGTGGGGGCCGCGGACGAGCAGTACTTC. It yields the protein CASRYVGAADEQYF. The chain carries TRBV6-6 and TRBJ2-7, with D perhaps TRBD1 (6 bases). The CDR3 sequence is 14 residues long. Germline V lookup: CDR1 MNHNY, CDR2 SVGAGI (reference sequence). The V end lost 6 bases, the J end lost 5 bases, and 17 bases lay between the germline ends.

This clone was recorded once. V gene TRBV5-6 combines with J gene TRBJ1-2; D perhaps matches TRBD1 (6 bases). The length of the CDR3 is 12 residues. Germline-derived CDR1 and CDR2 are SGHDT and YYEEEE. The V and J ends lost 0 bases and 8 bases respectively, with 8 bases between them. The CDR3 sequence: CASSLDGGGYTF. The CDR3 bases are TGTGCCAGCAGCTTGGATGGGGGCGGCTACACCTTC.

This sequence joins TRBV11-2 and TRBJ2-7, with 7 bases matching TRBD2. Germline values: CDR1 SGHAT, CDR2 FQNNGV. The ends lost 3 bases at V and 1 base at J; junction bases unmatched: 3. The CDR3 has 14 residues. The CDR3 DNA reads as TGTGCCAGCAGCTTGAGCGGGACTTCCTACGAGCAGTACTTC. It yields the protein CASSLSGTSYEQYF.

CDR3 in amino acids: CASSQLAGLENEQFF. CDR3 DNA sequence: TGTGCCAGCAGTCAACTAGCGGGGCTAGAGAATGAGCAGTTCTTC. V usage is TRBV6-5 and J usage is TRBJ2-1, with 10 bases that match TRBD2. The germline gives CDR1 MNHEY, CDR2 SVGAGI. The CDR3 sequence is 15 residues long. V gave up 5 bases and J gave up 7 bases; unmatched junction bases: 8.

The chain joins TRBV6-6 to TRBJ2-3, with TRBD2 as a possible D gene (5 bases). This CDR3 region has 13 residues. The V gene lost 4 bases and the J gene lost 6 bases, with 11 bases spanning the gap. The germline CDR1 and CDR2 sequences are MNHNY and SVGAGI (reference sequence). The CDR3 DNA reads as TGTGCCAGCAGTTGGCGTATAGCGGATACGCAGTATTTT. Translation: CASSWRIADTQYF.

The chain carries TRBV9 and TRBJ2-7; 7 positions match TRBD2. The CDR3 sequence is 15 residues long. Germline lookup yields CDR1 SGDLS and CDR2 YYNGEE. V was clipped by 3 bases and J by 0 bases; unmatched bases: 6. The CDR3 DNA reads as TGTGCCAGCAGCGCGGGGGGTCTTAGCTCCTACGAGCAGTACTTC. Translation: CASSAGGLSSYEQYF.

The J gene is TRBJ1-2, the V gene TRBV4-1; D unresolved. From germline, CDR1 is MGHRA and CDR2 YSYEKL. Trimming shortened V by 4 bases and J by 6 bases, and 9 bases separated the two germline ends. The CDR3 totals 12 residues. CDR3: CASSPHGDGYTF. Written as DNA, the CDR3 is TGCGCCAGCAGCCCCCATGGGGATGGCTACACCTTC.

The V and J genes are TRBV2 and TRBJ2-4; 10 nucleotides align to TRBD1. V trimming: 7 bases; J trimming: 3 bases; junction bases outside the gene matches: 9. The CDR3 covers 16 residues. Germline V gives CDR1 SNHLY, CDR2 FYNNEI. The CDR3 DNA sequence: TGTGCCAGCACCGACCCCGGGACAGGGGTCAAAAACATTCAGTACTTC. It encodes CASTDPGTGVKNIQYF. Looking up the rest from reference TRBV2 and TRBJ2-4 gives the full variable domain: EPEVTQTPSHQVTQMGQEVILRCVPISNHLYFYWYRQILGQKVEFLVSFYNNEISEKSEIFDDQFSVERPDGSNFTLKIRSTKLEDSAMYFCASTDPGTGVKNIQYFGAGTRLSVL.

The chain employs TRBV27 and TRBJ2-7; tentative D call: TRBD2 (5 bases). With 6 bases removed from V and 2 bases from J, the gap between germline ends came to 8 bases. Germline CDR1 MNHEY, CDR2 SMNVEV (reference sequence). The CDR3 is 12 residues long. CDR3 nucleotide sequence: TGTGCCAGCAGCCCCGGGGCCTACGAGCAGTACTTC. It specifies CASSPGAYEQYF.

This rearrangement joins TRBV4-2 to TRBJ2-7; weak D call: TRBD1 (7 bases). V was shortened by 1 base and J by 2 bases, with 9 bases between the two germline ends. CDR1 and CDR2 from the germline V gene are LGHNA and YNFKEQ. The CDR3 extends over 14 amino acids. CDR3 residues: CASSQGRGAYEQYF. The CDR3 DNA reads TGTGCCAGCAGCCAAGGCAGGGGGGCCTACGAGCAGTACTTC.

The gene calls are TRBV9 and TRBJ2-7; D not certain. This CDR3 spans 14 amino acids. The germline V gene encodes CDR1 SGDLS and CDR2 YYNGEE. Trimming took 0 bases from V and 0 from J, leaving 7 bases between them. The DNA for the CDR3 is TGTGCCAGCAGCGTAGGAGCCGACTCCTACGAGCAGTACTTC. It codes for CASSVGADSYEQYF.

J is TRBJ2-7 and V is TRBV9; 7 bases map to TRBD2. The CDR3 is made up of 14 amino acids. The germline gives CDR1 SGDLS, CDR2 YYNGEE. V lost 4 bases to trimming and J lost 4 bases; unmatched junction nucleotides: 8. This chain's CDR3 is CASSTGGDPYEQYF. CDR3 nucleotides: TGTGCCAGCAGCACGGGAGGTGACCCGTACGAGCAGTACTTC.

The J gene is TRBJ2-3, the V gene TRBV28, with 7 bases that match TRBD2. Unmatched junction bases numbered 5, after V lost 3 bases and J lost 2 bases. Looked up from germline, CDR1 is MDHEN and CDR2 is SYDVKM. This CDR3 comprises 15 residues. This CDR3 is CASSFLAETTDTQYF. The CDR3 DNA reads as TGTGCCAGCAGTTTTCTAGCGGAAACCACAGATACGCAGTATTTT.

J is TRBJ1-5 and V is TRBV19; possibly TRBD1 for D (6 bases). The germline V and J ends were trimmed by 5 bases and 6 bases, with 17 bases remaining between them. The V gene's germline CDR1 is LNHDA and CDR2 SQIVND (reference sequence). CDR3 length equals 15 residues. The CDR3 sequence: CASSEGGGVGQPQHF. The CDR3 DNA is TGTGCCAGTAGTGAAGGAGGGGGGGTGGGTCAGCCCCAGCATTTT.

This rearrangement joins TRBV10-3 to TRBJ2-1; TRBD2 aligns across 8 bases. This CDR3 comprises 15 residues. Germline CDR1 reads ENHRY; CDR2 reads SYGVKD. The trim removed 0 bases at V and 8 bases at J, leaving 6 bases unmatched. CDR3 in amino acids: CAISESSGANDEQFF. CDR3 DNA sequence: TGTGCCATCAGTGAGTCTAGCGGGGCAAACGATGAGCAGTTCTTC.

The chain couples TRBV7-2 to TRBJ2-3, with 12 bases identical to TRBD2. Germline CDR1 is SGHTA and CDR2 is FQGNSA. J lost 3 bases, V lost 3 bases, and 1 base had no gene match. CDR3 length: 15 residues. In DNA, the CDR3 is TGTGCCAGCAGCTTTACTAGCGGGAGGACAGATACGCAGTATTTT. Protein: CASSFTSGRTDTQYF.

The J gene is TRBJ2-7, the V gene TRBV27; the match to TRBD2 covers 13 bases. Trimming cost V 6 bases and J 2 bases; bases outside gene matches: 4. The CDR3 extends over 15 amino acids. Per the germline V gene, CDR1 is MNHEY and CDR2 is SMNVEV (reference sequence). The CDR3 loop reads CASRLGLAGPYEQYF. The CDR3 nucleotides read TGTGCCAGCAGACTGGGACTAGCGGGACCCTACGAGCAGTACTTC.

The rearrangement links TRBV9 to TRBJ2-5; D gene uncertain. The CDR3 consists of 14 residues. V lost 0 bases and J lost 2, with 8 bases in between. Germline CDR1 is SGDLS and CDR2 is YYNGEE. The CDR3 sequence: CASSVGLTQETQYF. For the CDR3, the DNA is TGTGCCAGCAGCGTAGGCCTAACTCAAGAGACCCAGTACTTC.